This TCR beta chain was sequenced in a study of T-cell reconstitution after alpha-beta-depleted transplantation in children. Study results and limitations: TCRbeta diversity was high at day 60 in some patients (a result of surviving recipient T cells and thymic progenitors). Newly generated T cells supplied most T-cell counts and diversity one year post-transplant. Reportedly, alpha-beta T cells present about two months post-transplant originated from several hundred expanded clones of graft origin.

Preparation of the TCRbeta library involved a method that used unique molecular identifiers. TCRdb called the PCR reads again in MiXCR, with one record for every CDR3 protein. The data show hundreds of thousands of distinct CDR3 sequences, with 13% seen just once and about 2.2% held by the top ten. This clonotype has a count of ten or more. What it recognizes is unknown. Sequencing used PBMCs, mostly from graft donor cells, obtained 360 days after TCRalphabeta/CD19-depleted stem cell transplant. The TCR was taken from a male patient aged 10 to 17 who had a stem cell transplant for acute myeloid leukemia, so the T cells may come from the graft donor.

This CDR3 is CASSQDWFGLAGPLNTGELFF. The CDR3 region has the DNA TGTGCCAGCAGCCAAGATTGGTTTGGGCTAGCGGGACCTCTGAACACCGGGGAGCTGTTTTTT. This rearrangement joins TRBV4-2 to TRBJ2-2; 9 bases line up with TRBD2. The CDR3 totals 21 residues. CDR1 is LGHNA, CDR2 YNFKEQ, per germline. The ends lost 0 bases at V and 1 base at J; junction bases unmatched: 15.